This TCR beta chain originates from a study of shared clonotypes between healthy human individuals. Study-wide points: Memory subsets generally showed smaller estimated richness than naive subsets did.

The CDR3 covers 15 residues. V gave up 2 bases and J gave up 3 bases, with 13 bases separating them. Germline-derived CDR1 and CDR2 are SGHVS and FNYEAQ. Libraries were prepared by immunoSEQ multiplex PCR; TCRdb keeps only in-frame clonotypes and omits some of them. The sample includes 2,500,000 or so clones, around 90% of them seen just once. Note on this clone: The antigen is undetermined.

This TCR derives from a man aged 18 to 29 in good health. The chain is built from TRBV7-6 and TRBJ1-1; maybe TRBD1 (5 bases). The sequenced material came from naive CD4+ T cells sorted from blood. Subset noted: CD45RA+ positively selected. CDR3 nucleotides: TGTGCCAGCAGCTTAATTCTCCCGGGGGACACTGAAGCTTTCTTT. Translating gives CASSLILPGDTEAFF.